This TCR beta chain stems from a study of beta chain features in type 1 diabetes. About the study: Regarding age, gender and cell yields, patients proved similar to healthy donors.

Germline assignment: CDR1 SGHNT and CDR2 YYREEE (reference sequence). V was trimmed by 4 bases and J by 0 bases, leaving 10 bases between them. The CDR3 length is 14 residues. Broader study findings: Possible PCR preference for shorter templates applied equally to patients and controls.

The study reverse transcribed the entire isolated RNA, so it sequenced expressed TCRB transcripts. The protocol was immunoSEQ multiplex PCR, while the TCRdb copy is restricted to in-frame clones and leaves out a portion. The sample includes hundreds of thousands of clones, approximately 30% of them seen just once. This clone was detected only a few times. Its antigen is unidentified. The clonotype originates from a man between 18 and 35 years old in good health. The rearrangement joins TRBV5-4 to TRBJ2-5, with TRBD1 as a possible D gene (5 bases). Sequencing was performed on naive CD4+ T cells from blood. CDR3 DNA: TGTGCCAGCAGCGCGACAGCGTACCAAGAGACCCAGTACTTC. This gives the protein CASSATAYQETQYF.